This T cell receptor (beta chain) was documented in a study of PD-L1 blockade in urothelial cancer. General observations from the study: A pretreatment blood TCR clonality that fell below the median predicted better progression-free and overall survival. At the 3-week point, tumor-associated blood clones expanded more in durable-benefit patients.

CDR1 and CDR2 from the germline V gene are KGHSH and LQKENI. The CDR3 loop spans 16 amino acids. V lost 2 bases and J 3 bases, leaving 16 bases between the germline ends. Per patient, between 1 and 8 samples were collected at pretreatment and on-treatment time points. Of note for this clone: Antigen unknown.

Assay: immunoSEQ multiplex PCR; the TCRdb copy retains only in-frame clones and omits some. This table holds 44,000 or so clones, approximately 82% found once. This rearrangement joins TRBV18 to TRBJ1-1, with D perhaps matching TRBD1 (5 bases). This receptor was taken from a man between 65 and 80 years old with urothelial cancer. Specimen: PBMCs, collected around atezolizumab (anti-PD-L1) treatment. CDR3: CASSPGRTILDTEAFF. The DNA of the CDR3 is TGTGCCAGCTCACCAGGTAGGACAATCCTGGACACTGAAGCTTTCTTT.